The clone carrying this T cell receptor beta chain turned up a few times. Per the original data handling: Reference gene primers were amplified, and this amplification served to estimate nucleated cell counts. Using immunoSEQ multiplex PCR, the repertoire was profiled, and TCRdb retains in-frame clones only, with some absent. The DNA was the basis for D and trimming; V, J and clone size are from that table. The repertoire holds about 26,000 clones, with 85% to 90% as singletons. This specimen belongs to a study of blood T cell repertoires in COVID-19. Study-wide context: Acute and convalescent COVID-19 specimens originated in the United States, Italy and Spain. PBMCs, B-cell-depleted T cells, or T cells provided the cDNA or gDNA that made up the material.

V shed 4 bases, J shed 3 bases, and the junction held 5 bases outside the gene matches. The germline CDR1 and CDR2 sequences are MNHEY and SMNVEV (reference sequence). This CDR3 has 14 amino acids. The sequence was obtained from a human donor in a cohort sampled during active COVID-19. The sequenced material came from peripheral blood. V and J are TRBV27 and TRBJ2-7; 8 bases agree with TRBD2. The CDR3, as DNA: TGTGCCAGCAGTTCCGGACTAGCCGTCTACGAGCAGTACTTC. It codes for CASSSGLAVYEQYF.